This entry describes one T cell receptor beta chain. The sequence runs out 3 residues before the end of the CDR3; the remainder is reconstructed from the germline J gene. The repertoire was sequenced with immunoSEQ multiplex PCR; TCRdb's copy has only in-frame clones and lacks some. Recorded here are 15,000 to 20,000 clones; the top ten clones represent roughly a sixth. Trimming shortened V by 3 bases and J by 0 bases, and 8 bases separated the two germline ends. Germline assignment: CDR1 SGDLS and CDR2 YYNGEE. The CDR3 has 14 amino acids. The sample belongs to a study of T cells in women clearing cervical HPV infection.

This clonotype was sampled from a woman aged 18 to 75 with a cervical HPV16 infection that either progressed to CIN3+ or cleared (not recorded which). J is TRBJ2-3 and V is TRBV9; the D is unclear. The specimen was blood buffy coat. The covered CDR3 bases are TGTGCCAGCAGCGATAGTCCAAGCACAGATACG. Amino acids: CASSDSPSTDT. The CDR3, in full, reads CASSDSPSTDTQYF.